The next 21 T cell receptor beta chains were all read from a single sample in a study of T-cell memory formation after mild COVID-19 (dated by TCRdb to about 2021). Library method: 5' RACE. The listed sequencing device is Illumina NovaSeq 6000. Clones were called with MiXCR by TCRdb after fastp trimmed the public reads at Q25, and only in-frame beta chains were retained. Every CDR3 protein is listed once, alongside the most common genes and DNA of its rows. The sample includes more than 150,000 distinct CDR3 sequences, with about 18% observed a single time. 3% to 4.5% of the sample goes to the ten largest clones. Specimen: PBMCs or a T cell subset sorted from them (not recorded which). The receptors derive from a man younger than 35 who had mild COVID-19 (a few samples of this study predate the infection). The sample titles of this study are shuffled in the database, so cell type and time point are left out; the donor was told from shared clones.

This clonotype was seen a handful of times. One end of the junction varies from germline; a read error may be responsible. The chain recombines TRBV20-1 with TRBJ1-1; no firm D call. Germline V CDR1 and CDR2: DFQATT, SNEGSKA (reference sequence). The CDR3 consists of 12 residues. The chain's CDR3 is CSARGRYTEAFF. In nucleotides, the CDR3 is TGCAGTGCCAGAGGTCGGTACACTGAAGCTTTCTTT.

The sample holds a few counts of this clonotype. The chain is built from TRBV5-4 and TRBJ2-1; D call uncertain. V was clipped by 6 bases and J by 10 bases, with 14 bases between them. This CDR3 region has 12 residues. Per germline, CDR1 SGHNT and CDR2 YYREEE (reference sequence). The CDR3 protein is CASTSSPGEQFF. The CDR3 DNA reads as TGTGCCAGCACCTCATCCCCCGGGGAGCAGTTCTTC.

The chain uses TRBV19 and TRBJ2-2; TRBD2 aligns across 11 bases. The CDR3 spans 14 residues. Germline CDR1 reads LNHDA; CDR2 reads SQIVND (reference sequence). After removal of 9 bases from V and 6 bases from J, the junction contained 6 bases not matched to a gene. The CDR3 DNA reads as TGTGCCAGCGCCGGGACTAGCGGTTCCGGGGAGCTGTTTTTT. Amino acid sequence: CASAGTSGSGELFF.

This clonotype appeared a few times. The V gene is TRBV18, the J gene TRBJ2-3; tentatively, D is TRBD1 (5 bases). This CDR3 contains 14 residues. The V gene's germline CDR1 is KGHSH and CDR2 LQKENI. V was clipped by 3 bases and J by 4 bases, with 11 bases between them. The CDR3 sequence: CASSPPQDPDTQYF. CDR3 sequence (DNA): TGTGCCAGCTCACCGCCACAGGACCCAGATACGCAGTATTTT. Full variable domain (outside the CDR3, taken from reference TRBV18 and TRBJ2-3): NAGVMQNPRHLVRRRGQEARLRCSPMKGHSHVYWYRQLPEEGLKFMVYLQKENIIDESGMPKERFSAEFPKEGPSILRIQQVVRGDSAAYFCASSPPQDPDTQYFGPGTRLTVL.

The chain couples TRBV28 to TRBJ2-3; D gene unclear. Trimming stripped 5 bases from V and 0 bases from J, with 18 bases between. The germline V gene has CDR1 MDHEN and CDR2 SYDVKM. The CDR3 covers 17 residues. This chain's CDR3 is CASSRVGYGPSTDTQYF. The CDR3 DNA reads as TGTGCCAGCAGTCGCGTGGGGTATGGCCCTAGCACAGATACGCAGTATTTT.

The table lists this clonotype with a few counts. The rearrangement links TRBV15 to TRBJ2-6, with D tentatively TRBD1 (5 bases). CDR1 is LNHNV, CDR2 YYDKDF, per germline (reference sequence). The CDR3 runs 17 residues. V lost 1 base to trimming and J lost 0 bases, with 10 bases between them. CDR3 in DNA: TGTGCCACCAGCAGAGGAACAGGCCGCTCTGGGGCCAACGTCCTGACTTTC. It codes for CATSRGTGRSGANVLTF.

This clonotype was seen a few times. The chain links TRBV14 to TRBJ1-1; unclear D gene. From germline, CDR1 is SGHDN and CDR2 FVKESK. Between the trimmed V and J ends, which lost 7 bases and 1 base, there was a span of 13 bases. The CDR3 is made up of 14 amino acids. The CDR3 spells CASTLHPPNTEAFF. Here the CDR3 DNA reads TGTGCCAGCACCCTACACCCTCCGAACACTGAAGCTTTCTTT.

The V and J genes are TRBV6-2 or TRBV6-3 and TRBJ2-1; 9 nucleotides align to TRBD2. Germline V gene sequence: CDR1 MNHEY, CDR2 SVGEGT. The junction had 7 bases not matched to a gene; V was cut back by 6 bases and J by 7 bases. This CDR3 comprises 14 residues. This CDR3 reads CASSHLAGGNEQFF. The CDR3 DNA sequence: TGTGCCAGCAGCCACCTGGCGGGGGGGAATGAGCAGTTCTTC.

The CDR3 DNA sequence: TGTGCCATCAGTGAGGGCAGGGACGGTCAGCCCCAGCATTTT. Its protein product is CAISEGRDGQPQHF. This sequence joins TRBV10-3 and TRBJ1-5, with a possible D match to TRBD1 (5 bases). The CDR3 consists of 14 residues. Germline V gene lookup returns CDR1 ENHRY and CDR2 SYGVKD. V lost 2 bases and J 6 bases, leaving 11 bases between the germline ends.

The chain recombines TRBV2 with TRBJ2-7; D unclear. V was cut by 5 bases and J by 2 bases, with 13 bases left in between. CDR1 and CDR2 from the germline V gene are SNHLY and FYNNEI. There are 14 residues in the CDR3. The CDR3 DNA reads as TGTGCCAGCAGTCCGGTCTCTCCCCCCTACGAGCAGTACGTC. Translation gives CASSPVSPPYEQYV.

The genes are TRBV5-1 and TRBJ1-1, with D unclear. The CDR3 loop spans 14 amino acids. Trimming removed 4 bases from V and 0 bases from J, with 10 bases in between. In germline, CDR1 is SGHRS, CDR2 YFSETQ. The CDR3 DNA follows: TGCGCCAGCAGCCCTGCCAGGATGAACACTGAAGCTTTCTTT. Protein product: CASSPARMNTEAFF.

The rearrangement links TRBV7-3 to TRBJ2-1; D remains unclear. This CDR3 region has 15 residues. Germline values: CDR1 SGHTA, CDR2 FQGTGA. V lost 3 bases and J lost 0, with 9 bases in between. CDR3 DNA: TGTGCCAGCAGCTTGCTGCGGAGCTCCTACAATGAGCAGTTCTTC. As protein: CASSLLRSSYNEQFF. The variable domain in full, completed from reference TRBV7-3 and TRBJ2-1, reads GAGVSQTPSNKVTEKGKYVELRCDPISGHTALYWYRQSLGQGPEFLIYFQGTGAADDSGLPNDRFFAVRPEGSVSTLKIQRTERGDSAVYLCASSLLRSSYNEQFFGPGTRLTVL.

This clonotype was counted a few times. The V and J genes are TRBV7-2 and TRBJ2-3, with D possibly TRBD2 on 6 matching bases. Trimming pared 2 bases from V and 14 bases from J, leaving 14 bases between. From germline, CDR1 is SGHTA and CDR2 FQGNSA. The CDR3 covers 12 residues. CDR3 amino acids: CASSLPGLISYF. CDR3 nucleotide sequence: TGTGCCAGCAGCTTACCCGGACTAATTTCGTATTTT.

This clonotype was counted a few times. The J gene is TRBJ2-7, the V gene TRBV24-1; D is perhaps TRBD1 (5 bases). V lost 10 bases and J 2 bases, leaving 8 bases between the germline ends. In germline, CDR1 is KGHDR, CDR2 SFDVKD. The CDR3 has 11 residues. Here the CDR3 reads CATQGAYEQYV. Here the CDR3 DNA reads TGTGCCACACAAGGGGCCTACGAGCAGTACGTC.

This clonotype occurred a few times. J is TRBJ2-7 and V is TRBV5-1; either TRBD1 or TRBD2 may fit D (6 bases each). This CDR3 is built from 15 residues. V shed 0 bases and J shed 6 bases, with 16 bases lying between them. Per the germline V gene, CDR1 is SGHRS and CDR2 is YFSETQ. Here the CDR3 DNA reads TGCGCCAGCAGCTTGGGGCAGGGGAGGTCCAGCGAGCAGTACTTC. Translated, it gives CASSLGQGRSSEQYF.

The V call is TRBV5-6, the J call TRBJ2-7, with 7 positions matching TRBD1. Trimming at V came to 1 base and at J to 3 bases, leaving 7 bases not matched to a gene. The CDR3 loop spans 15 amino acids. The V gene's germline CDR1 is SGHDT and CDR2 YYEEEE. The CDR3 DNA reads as TGTGCCAGCAGCTTGAACGGGGACAGCCTCTACGAGCAGTACGTC. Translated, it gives CASSLNGDSLYEQYV.

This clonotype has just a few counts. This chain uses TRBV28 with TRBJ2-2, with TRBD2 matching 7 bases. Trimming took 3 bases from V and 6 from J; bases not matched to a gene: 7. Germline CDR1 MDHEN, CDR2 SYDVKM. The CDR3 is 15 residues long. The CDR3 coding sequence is TGTGCCAGCAGTTTCGGCGGGGGTGGTCCCGGGGAGCTGTTTTTT. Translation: CASSFGGGGPGELFF.

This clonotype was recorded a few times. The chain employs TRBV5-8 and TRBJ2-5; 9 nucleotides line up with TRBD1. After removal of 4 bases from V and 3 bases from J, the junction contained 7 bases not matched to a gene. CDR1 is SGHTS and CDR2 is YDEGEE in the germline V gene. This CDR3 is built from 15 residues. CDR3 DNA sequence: TGTGCCAGCAGCACGGGACAGGGCGTAAAAGAGACCCAGTACTTC. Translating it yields CASSTGQGVKETQYF.

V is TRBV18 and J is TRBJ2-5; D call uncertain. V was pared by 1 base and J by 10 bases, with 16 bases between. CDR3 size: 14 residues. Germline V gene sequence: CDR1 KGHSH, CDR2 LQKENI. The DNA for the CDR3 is TGTGCCAGCTCACCACAGAGACTTCGATCACACCAGTACTTC. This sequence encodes CASSPQRLRSHQYF.

The CDR3 DNA sequence: TGCAGTGCTAGAGATTGGACCAGGAAAAACATTCAGTACTTC. Translated: CSARDWTRKNIQYF. This rearrangement joins TRBV20-1 to TRBJ2-4; D is uncertain. The ends were cut back, 0 bases at V and 4 bases at J, with 10 bases in the middle. The CDR3 contains 14 residues. The germline V gene has CDR1 DFQATT and CDR2 SNEGSKA (reference sequence).

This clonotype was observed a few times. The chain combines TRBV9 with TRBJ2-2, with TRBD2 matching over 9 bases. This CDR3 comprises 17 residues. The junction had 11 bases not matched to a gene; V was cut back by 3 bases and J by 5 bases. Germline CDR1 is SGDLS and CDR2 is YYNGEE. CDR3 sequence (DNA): TGTGCCAGCAGCGCCGGGGGGACTAGCTTGGGGACCGGGGAGCTGTTTTTT. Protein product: CASSAGGTSLGTGELFF.